Sequencing of this T cell receptor (beta chain) was carried out in a study of blood T cell repertoires in COVID-19. On the study more broadly: Samples representing acute and convalescent COVID-19 were sourced from the United States, Italy and Spain.

Per the original methods: Nucleated cell counts were estimated from reference gene primer amplification. TCRdb's copy holds only in-frame clones and misses some; the assay was immunoSEQ multiplex PCR. D and trimming were read from the DNA, whereas the V and J calls and clone size are those reported in that table. The table records roughly 130,000 clones, over 70% of them present only once. The V and J ends lost 0 bases and 6 bases respectively, with 15 bases between them. This CDR3 comprises 15 residues. Germline values: CDR1 SGDLS, CDR2 YYNGEE. This chain joins TRBV9 and TRBJ2-5; maybe TRBD1 (5 bases). This clonotype was obtained from a man in his 60s with active or convalescent COVID-19. The sequenced material came from peripheral blood. The CDR3: CASSVGGGWVQTQYF. The CDR3, as DNA: TGTGCCAGCAGCGTAGGGGGCGGATGGGTGCAGACCCAGTACTTC.